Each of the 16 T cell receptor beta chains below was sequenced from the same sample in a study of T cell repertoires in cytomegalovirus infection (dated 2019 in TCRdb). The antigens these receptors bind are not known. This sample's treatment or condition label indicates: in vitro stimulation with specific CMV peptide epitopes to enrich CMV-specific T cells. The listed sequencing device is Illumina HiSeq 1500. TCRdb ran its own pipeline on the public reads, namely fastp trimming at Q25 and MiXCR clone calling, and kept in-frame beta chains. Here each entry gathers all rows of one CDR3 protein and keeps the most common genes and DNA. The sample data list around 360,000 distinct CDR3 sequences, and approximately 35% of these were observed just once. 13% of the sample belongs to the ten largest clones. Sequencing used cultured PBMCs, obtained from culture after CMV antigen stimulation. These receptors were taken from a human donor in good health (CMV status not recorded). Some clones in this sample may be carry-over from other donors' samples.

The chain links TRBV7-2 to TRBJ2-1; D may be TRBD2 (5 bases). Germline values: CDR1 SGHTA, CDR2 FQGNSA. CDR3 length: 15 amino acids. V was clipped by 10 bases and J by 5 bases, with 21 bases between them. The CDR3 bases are TGTGCCACCACAACTATGGGAGATTTTAACAATGAGCAGTTCTTC. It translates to CATTTMGDFNNEQFF. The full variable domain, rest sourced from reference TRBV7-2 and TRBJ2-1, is GAGVSQSPSNKVTEKGKDVELRCDPISGHTALYWYRQSLGQGLEFLIYFQGNSAPDKSGLPSDRFSAERTGGSVSTLTIQRTQQEDSAVYLCATTTMGDFNNEQFFGPGTRLTVL.

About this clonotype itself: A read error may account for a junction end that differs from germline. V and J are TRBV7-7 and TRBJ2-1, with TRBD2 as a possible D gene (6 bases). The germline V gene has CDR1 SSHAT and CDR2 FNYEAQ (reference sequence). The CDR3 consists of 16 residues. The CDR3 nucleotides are TGTGCTAGCAGCGCCACCACGCCGGGACTTCTCAATGAGCAGTTCTTC. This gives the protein CASSATTPGLLNEQFF. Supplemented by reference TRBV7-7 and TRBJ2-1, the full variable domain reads GAGVSQSPRYKVTKRGQDVTLRCDPISSHATLYWYQQALGQGPEFLTYFNYEAQPDKSGLPSDRFSAERPEGSISTLTIQRTEQRDSAMYRCASSATTPGLLNEQFFGPGTRLTVL.

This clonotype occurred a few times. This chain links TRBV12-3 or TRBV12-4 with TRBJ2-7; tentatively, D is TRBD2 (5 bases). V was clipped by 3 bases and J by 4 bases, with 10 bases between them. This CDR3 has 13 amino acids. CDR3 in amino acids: CASSFGVGYEQYF. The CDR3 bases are TGTGCCAGCAGTTTCGGGGTCGGTTACGAGCAGTACTTC.

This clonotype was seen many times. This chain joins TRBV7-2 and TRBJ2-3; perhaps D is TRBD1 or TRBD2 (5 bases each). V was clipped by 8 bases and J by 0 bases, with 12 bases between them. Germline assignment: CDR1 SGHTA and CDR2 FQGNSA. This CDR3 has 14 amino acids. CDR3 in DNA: TGTGCCAGCCATGGTTGGGACAGCACAGATACGCAGTATTTT. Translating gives CASHGWDSTDTQYF.

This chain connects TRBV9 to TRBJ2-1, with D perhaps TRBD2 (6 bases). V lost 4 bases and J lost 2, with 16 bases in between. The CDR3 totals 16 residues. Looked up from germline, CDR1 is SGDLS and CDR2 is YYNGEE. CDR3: CASSRDSQGAYNEQFF. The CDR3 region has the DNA TGTGCCAGCAGCAGGGACTCGCAAGGGGCCTACAATGAGCAGTTCTTC. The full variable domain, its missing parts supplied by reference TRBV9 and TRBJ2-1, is DSGVTQTPKHLITATGQRVTLRCSPRSGDLSVYWYQQSLDQGLQFLIQYYNGEERAKGNILERFSAQQFPDLHSELNLSSLELGDSALYFCASSRDSQGAYNEQFFGPGTRLTVL.

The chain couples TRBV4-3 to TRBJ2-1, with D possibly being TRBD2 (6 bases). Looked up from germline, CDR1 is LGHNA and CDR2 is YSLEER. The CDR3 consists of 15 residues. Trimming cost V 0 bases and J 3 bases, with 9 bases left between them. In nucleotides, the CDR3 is TGCGCCAGCAGCCAAGACTCTAGCGACTACAATGAGCAGTTCTTC. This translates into CASSQDSSDYNEQFF.

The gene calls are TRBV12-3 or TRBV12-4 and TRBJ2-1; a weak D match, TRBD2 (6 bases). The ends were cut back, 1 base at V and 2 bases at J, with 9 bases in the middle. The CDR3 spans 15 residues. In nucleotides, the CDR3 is TGTGCCAGCAGTTTAGGCGGCGGGACCTACAATGAGCAGTTCTTC. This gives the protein CASSLGGGTYNEQFF.

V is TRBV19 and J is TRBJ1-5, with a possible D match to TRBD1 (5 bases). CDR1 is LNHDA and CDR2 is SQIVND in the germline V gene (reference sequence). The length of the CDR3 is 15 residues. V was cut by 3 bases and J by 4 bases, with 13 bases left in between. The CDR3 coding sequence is TGTGCCAGTAGTATTTGGGGGAGCGGGAATCAGCCCCAGCATTTT. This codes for CASSIWGSGNQPQHF.

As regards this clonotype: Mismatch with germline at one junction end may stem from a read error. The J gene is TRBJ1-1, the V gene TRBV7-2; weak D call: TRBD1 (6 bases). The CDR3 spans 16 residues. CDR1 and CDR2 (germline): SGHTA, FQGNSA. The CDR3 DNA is TGTGCCAGCCGCTTGGGACCGGGGGCTCTGAACACTGAAGCTTTCTTT. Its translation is CASRLGPGALNTEAFF.

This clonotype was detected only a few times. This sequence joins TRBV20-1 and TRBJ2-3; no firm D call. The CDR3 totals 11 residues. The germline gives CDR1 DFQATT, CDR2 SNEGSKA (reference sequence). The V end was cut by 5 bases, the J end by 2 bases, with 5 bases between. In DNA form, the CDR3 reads TGCAGTGCTGGTCACACAGATACGCAGTATTTT. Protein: CSAGHTDTQYF.

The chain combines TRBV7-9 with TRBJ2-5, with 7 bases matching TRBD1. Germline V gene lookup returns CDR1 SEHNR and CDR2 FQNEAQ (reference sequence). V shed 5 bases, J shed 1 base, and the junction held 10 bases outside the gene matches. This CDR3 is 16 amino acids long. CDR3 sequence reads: CASSTEGGLPQETQYF. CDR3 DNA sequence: TGTGCCAGCAGCACAGAAGGGGGCCTCCCCCAAGAGACCCAGTACTTC. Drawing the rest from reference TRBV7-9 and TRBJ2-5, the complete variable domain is DTGVSQNPRHKITKRGQNVTFRCDPISEHNRLYWYRQTLGQGPEFLTYFQNEAQLEKSRLLSDRFSAERPKGSFSTLEIQRTEQGDSAMYLCASSTEGGLPQETQYFGPGTRLLVL.

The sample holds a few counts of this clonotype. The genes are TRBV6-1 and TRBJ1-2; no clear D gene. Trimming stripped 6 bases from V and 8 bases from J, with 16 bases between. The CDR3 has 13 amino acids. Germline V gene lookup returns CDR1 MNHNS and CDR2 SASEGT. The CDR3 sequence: CASRLSEPWGYTF. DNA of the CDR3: TGTGCCAGCAGGCTCAGTGAGCCATGGGGCTACACCTTC.

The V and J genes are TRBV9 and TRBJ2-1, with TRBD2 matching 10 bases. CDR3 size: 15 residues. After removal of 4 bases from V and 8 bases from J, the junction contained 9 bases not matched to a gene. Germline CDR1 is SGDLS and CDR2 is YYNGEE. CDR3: CASSLMGTSADEQFF. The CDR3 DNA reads TGTGCCAGCAGCCTCATGGGGACTAGCGCGGATGAGCAGTTCTTC.

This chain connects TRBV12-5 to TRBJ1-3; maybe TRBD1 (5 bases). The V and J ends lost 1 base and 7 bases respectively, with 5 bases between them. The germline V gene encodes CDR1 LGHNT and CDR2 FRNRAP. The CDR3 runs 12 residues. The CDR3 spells CASGLDRNTIYF. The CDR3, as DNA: TGTGCTAGTGGTTTGGACAGGAACACCATATATTTT.

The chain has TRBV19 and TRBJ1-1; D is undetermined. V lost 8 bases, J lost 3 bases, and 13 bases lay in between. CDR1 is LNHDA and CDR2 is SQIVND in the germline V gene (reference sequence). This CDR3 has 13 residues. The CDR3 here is CASHEDGDTEAFF. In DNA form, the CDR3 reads TGTGCCAGTCACGAGGACGGTGACACTGAAGCTTTCTTT.

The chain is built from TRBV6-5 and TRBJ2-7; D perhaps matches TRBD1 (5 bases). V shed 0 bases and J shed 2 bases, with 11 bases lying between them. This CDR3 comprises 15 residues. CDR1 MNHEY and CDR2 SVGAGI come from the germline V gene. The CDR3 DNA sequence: TGTGCCAGCAGTTACTCGAGGCAGGGCACCTACGAGCAGTACTTC. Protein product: CASSYSRQGTYEQYF.